This T cell receptor beta chain was observed in a study of PD-L1 blockade in urothelial cancer. Study conclusions and caveats: Pretreatment TCR clonality in blood under the median foretold superior survival.

The assay was immunoSEQ multiplex PCR, and TCRdb's table has in-frame clones only and misses some. Of 45,000 to 60,000 clones detected, 82% appear once; the ten largest clones hold roughly 1.8%. Described time point: pretreatment peripheral blood. Each patient presented with locally advanced or metastatic urothelial carcinoma. Concerning this clone itself: Its target is unknown.

This clonotype was sampled from a man in his fifties with urothelial cancer. The sample consisted of PBMCs, taken around atezolizumab (anti-PD-L1) treatment.

The CDR3 nucleotides read TGCGCCAGCAGTTGGGCCGACGGGGAGCTGTTTTTT. Protein sequence: CASSWADGELFF. The chain has TRBV5-1 and TRBJ2-2; no clear D gene. V lost 5 bases and J lost 7, with 9 bases in between. Germline loops: CDR1 SGHRS, CDR2 YFSETQ. This CDR3 spans 12 amino acids. Based on the CDR3 plus reference TRBV5-1 and TRBJ2-2, the full variable domain is KAGVTQTPRYLIKTRGQQVTLSCSPISGHRSVSWYQQTPGQGLQFLFEYFSETQRNKGNFPGRFSGRQFSNSRSEMNVSTLELGDSALYLCASSWADGELFFGEGSRLTVL.